This T cell receptor (beta chain) was sequenced in a study of early T cells in non-severe SARS-CoV-2 infection. The CDR3 spans 15 residues. Trimming removed 2 bases at V and 3 bases at J, with 8 bases between. The germline V gene encodes CDR1 SEHNR and CDR2 FQNEAQ (reference sequence). TCRdb independently ran MiXCR on the 5' RACE reads; one entry per CDR3 protein. In the table there are about 66,000 distinct CDR3 sequences, around 20% of which are singletons. This clonotype was detected a few times. This chain uses TRBV7-9 with TRBJ2-6; no definite D call. Sample: whole blood, taken at baseline. The sequence came from an adult who was a healthcare worker with PCR-confirmed SARS-CoV-2 infection or an uninfected control (not recorded which). For the CDR3, the DNA is TGTGCCAGCAGCTTACATTTCGGTGGGGCCAACGTCCTGACTTTC. Protein: CASSLHFGGANVLTF.